This T cell receptor beta chain was captured by sequencing in a study of blood T cells in healthy people across ages. The germline V gene encodes CDR1 DFQATT and CDR2 SNEGSKA (reference sequence). V was trimmed by 1 base and J by 3 bases, leaving 17 bases between them. The CDR3 is made up of 16 amino acids. The second PCR ran roughly 7 to 11 cycles with a sample-barcoded 5' primer and J-beta primers. A single record per CDR3 protein comes from TCRdb applying MiXCR to the 5' RACE reads. The sample lists about 1.8 million distinct CDR3 sequences, around 50% seen once, with roughly 2% in the top ten. This clonotype has only a few counts.

The sequenced material came from blood. This rearrangement joins TRBV20-1 to TRBJ2-3; D is possibly TRBD2 (6 bases). The sequence came from a woman aged 35 to 49 in good health. The chain's CDR3 is CSARARLVEFTDTQYF. CDR3 nucleotides: TGCAGTGCTAGAGCCCGACTAGTTGAGTTTACAGATACGCAGTATTTT.